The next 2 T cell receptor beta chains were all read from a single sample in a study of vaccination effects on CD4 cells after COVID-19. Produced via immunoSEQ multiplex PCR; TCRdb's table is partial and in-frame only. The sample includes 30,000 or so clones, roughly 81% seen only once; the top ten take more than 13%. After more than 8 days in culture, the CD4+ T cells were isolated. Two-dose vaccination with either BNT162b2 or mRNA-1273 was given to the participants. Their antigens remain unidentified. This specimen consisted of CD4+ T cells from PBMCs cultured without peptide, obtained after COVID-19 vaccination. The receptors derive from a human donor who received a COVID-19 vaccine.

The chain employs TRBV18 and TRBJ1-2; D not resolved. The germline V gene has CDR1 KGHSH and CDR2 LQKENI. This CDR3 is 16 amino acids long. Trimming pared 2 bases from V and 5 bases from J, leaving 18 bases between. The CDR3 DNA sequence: TGTGCCAGCTCACCAGAAGGCCGGGCCTTCCCTTATGGCTACACCTTC. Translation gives CASSPEGRAFPYGYTF.

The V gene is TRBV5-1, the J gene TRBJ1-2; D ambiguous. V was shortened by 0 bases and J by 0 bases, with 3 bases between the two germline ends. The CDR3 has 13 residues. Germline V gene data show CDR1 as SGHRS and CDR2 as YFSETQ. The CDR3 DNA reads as TGCGCCAGCAGCTTGGAGGCTAACTATGGCTACACCTTC. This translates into CASSLEANYGYTF.